This T cell receptor (beta chain) was found in a study of T cell changes during pregnancy in multiple sclerosis. CDR3 size: 17 residues. The V end was cut by 0 bases, the J end by 2 bases, with 15 bases between. CDR1 is SGHDT, CDR2 YYEEEE, per germline. The data were produced by immunoSEQ multiplex PCR, yet TCRdb's version contains in-frame clones alone and is incomplete. The repertoire consists of 25,000 to 30,000 clones, with less than 90% occurring once and the leading ten covering 7% to 9%. The gene calls are TRBV5-6 and TRBJ1-5; D is perhaps TRBD1 (5 bases). The sequencing used CD8+ T cells from peripheral blood mononuclear cells, collected before pregnancy. This TCR derives from a female donor with multiple sclerosis, enrolled in a pregnancy study. Written as DNA, the CDR3 is TGTGCCAGCAGCTTGGGGGGCGGGGGTGTACGCAATCAGCCCCAGCATTTT. It codes for CASSLGGGGVRNQPQHF.